This TCR beta chain was observed in a study of blood T cells in healthy people across ages. General observations from the study: Fewer expanded clones and more diversity marked long-lived versus aged donors.

This clonotype was seen a handful of times. What it binds is not known. A second PCR, run for about 7 to 12 cycles, used a sample-barcoded 5' primer plus a J-beta primer mix. Each cDNA molecule was tagged by a template-switch adaptor that had 12 random nucleotides. TCRdb passed the 5' RACE reads through MiXCR, listing each CDR3 protein once. The repertoire consists of fewer than 1,200,000 distinct CDR3 sequences, with roughly 24% occurring once and the leading ten covering approximately 0.79%. The V and J ends lost 0 bases and 0 bases respectively, with 9 bases between them. Germline values: CDR1 SGDLS, CDR2 YYNGEE. The CDR3 has 15 residues. PBMCs were isolated at a quantity of at least 6.5 million per sample. This sample was also put to use in a study of T cells of mothers and their children.

The rearrangement joins TRBV9 to TRBJ1-1; D is undetermined. The receptor was isolated from a girl aged 2 to 9 in good health. The sequenced material came from blood. CDR3 region: CASSVATVMNTEAFF. In DNA, the CDR3 is TGTGCCAGCAGCGTAGCTACCGTCATGAACACTGAAGCTTTCTTT.